The entry below describes one TCR beta chain. The CDR3 sequence is 15 residues long. Germline CDR1 KGHSH, CDR2 LQKENI. V lost 3 bases and J 4 bases, leaving 13 bases between the germline ends. The sample belongs to a study of blood T cell repertoires in COVID-19. In the source study's methods: By means of reference gene primer amplification, nucleated cell counts were estimated. The data were produced by immunoSEQ multiplex PCR, yet TCRdb's version contains in-frame clones alone and is incomplete. For V, J and clone size, that table is used; D and trimming come from the DNA. The sample holds 250,000 or so clones, roughly 88% seen once.

The chain recombines TRBV18 with TRBJ2-1; tentative D call: TRBD1 (6 bases). The receptor comes from a woman aged 30 to 39 with COVID-19, enrolled during active disease. What was sequenced was peripheral blood. CDR3 amino acids: CASSPQEQGYNEQFF. In DNA form, the CDR3 reads TGTGCCAGCTCACCCCAGGAACAGGGTTACAATGAGCAGTTCTTC.